Given below is one T cell receptor beta chain in context. The Seattle patients, enrolled during active infection, were followed longitudinally. In the study's own analysis: The assay estimated nucleated cells by amplifying reference gene primers. Method: immunoSEQ multiplex PCR; TCRdb's copy keeps in-frame clones and lacks some. V and J calls and clone size are copied from that table; D and trimming were computed from the DNA. The data hold over 200,000 clones, with around 89% observed a single time. This record belongs to a study of blood T cell repertoires in COVID-19. Study information: There were acute and convalescent COVID-19 samples, and they came from the United States, Italy and Spain. T cells, B-cell-depleted T cells, or PBMCs provided the cDNA or gDNA that served as material.

This CDR3 has 15 residues. CDR1 is LNHDA, CDR2 SQIVND, per germline (reference sequence). Germline trimming cut 6 bases from V and 3 bases from J; bases unmatched to any gene: 8. The chain couples TRBV19 to TRBJ2-3, with 8 nucleotides matching TRBD1. The receptor comes from a young man with COVID-19, enrolled during active disease. Sequencing input: peripheral blood. Written as DNA, the CDR3 is TGTGCCAGTAGGGCACAGGGGGTGTTGACAGATACGCAGTATTTT. It codes for CASRAQGVLTDTQYF.